These 9 T cell receptor beta chains were sequenced from one sample in a study of OX40 agonist ivuxolimab in advanced cancers. Sequenced by immunoSEQ multiplex PCR; TCRdb stores in-frame clones only, minus some. The sample lists roughly 49,000 clones, around 82% occurring once. The sequences come from CD4+ or CD8+ T cells sorted from blood, collected in a trial of the OX40 agonist ivuxolimab. The receptors stem from an adult with an advanced solid tumor such as melanoma, head and neck, liver or kidney cancer.

The CDR3 bases are TGTGCCAGCAGCTTAATGGCTAGCGCTAATTACAATGAGCAGTTCTTC. Translation gives CASSLMASANYNEQFF. This chain connects TRBV7-3 to TRBJ2-1; possible D gene TRBD2, 6 bases. This CDR3 spans 16 amino acids. The germline gives CDR1 SGHTA, CDR2 FQGTGA. Trimming shortened V by 1 base and J by 4 bases, and 14 bases separated the two germline ends.

The CDR3 protein is CASSEGGTAKGYTF. DNA for the CDR3: TGTGCCAGCAGTGAAGGAGGGACAGCAAAAGGCTACACCTTC. V and J are TRBV6-1 and TRBJ1-2; 7 bases are a match to TRBD1. This CDR3 region has 14 residues. The trim removed 1 base at V and 8 bases at J, leaving 7 bases unmatched. CDR1 and CDR2 (germline): MNHNS, SASEGT.

DNA for the CDR3: TGTGCTAGTGGTTTGGTAGGAACATACAGGGGGCGGACGGACGGCGAGCAGTACTTC. Its translation is CASGLVGTYRGRTDGEQYF. The chain has TRBV12-5 and TRBJ2-7, with TRBD1 matching over 9 bases. Germline V lookup: CDR1 LGHNT, CDR2 FRNRAP. V shed 0 bases, J shed 6 bases, and the junction held 18 bases outside the gene matches. The CDR3 runs to 19 residues.

As DNA, the CDR3 is TGCGCCAGCAGCTTCGGACGGACGCAAGAGACCCAGTACTTC. Protein: CASSFGRTQETQYF. The chain carries TRBV5-1 and TRBJ2-5; D gene uncertain. Trimming removed 2 bases at V and 2 bases at J, with 10 bases between. Germline CDR1 reads SGHRS; CDR2 reads YFSETQ. The CDR3 loop spans 14 amino acids.

The chain carries TRBV6-4 and TRBJ2-3; no clear D. The CDR3 is made up of 12 amino acids. In germline, CDR1 is MRHNA, CDR2 SNTAGT. Trimming took 4 bases from V and 1 from J, leaving 3 bases between them. For the CDR3, the DNA is TGTGCCAGCAGTGCCGGCACAGATACGCAGTATTTT. Encoded protein: CASSAGTDTQYF.

This chain joins TRBV7-2 and TRBJ1-5; D is unclear. The germline V gene encodes CDR1 SGHTA and CDR2 FQGNSA. This CDR3 is built from 17 residues. Between the trimmed V and J ends, which lost 3 bases and 2 bases, there was a span of 17 bases. The CDR3 loop reads CASSFGGRGFGNQPQHF. CDR3 nucleotides: TGTGCCAGCAGCTTCGGCGGGCGGGGTTTCGGCAATCAGCCCCAGCATTTT.

The CDR3 reads CASSITERPKDEQFF. The CDR3 DNA follows: TGTGCCAGTAGTATAACCGAACGCCCTAAGGATGAGCAGTTCTTC. V and J are TRBV19 and TRBJ2-1; D not resolved. The CDR3 is 15 amino acids. CDR1 and CDR2 (germline): LNHDA, SQIVND (reference sequence). V was clipped by 2 bases and J by 8 bases, with 16 bases between them.

The J gene is TRBJ1-2, the V gene TRBV7-2, with D possibly matching TRBD1 (5 bases). Germline CDR1 reads SGHTA; CDR2 reads FQGNSA. Trimming removed 5 bases from V and 8 bases from J, with 18 bases in between. The CDR3 is 14 amino acids. CDR3 DNA sequence: TGTGCCAGCAGCCCGTTAGACAGCTTTGGCGGCTACACCTTC. It specifies CASSPLDSFGGYTF.

This clone was counted a single time. The chain has TRBV18 and TRBJ1-2; D unclear. With 4 bases removed from V and 7 bases from J, the gap between germline ends came to 19 bases. The V gene's germline CDR1 is KGHSH and CDR2 LQKENI. The CDR3 has 15 residues. CDR3 sequence: CASSLTGSEPLGYTF. CDR3 nucleotides: TGTGCCAGCTCACTCACCGGATCTGAACCCCTTGGCTACACCTTC.